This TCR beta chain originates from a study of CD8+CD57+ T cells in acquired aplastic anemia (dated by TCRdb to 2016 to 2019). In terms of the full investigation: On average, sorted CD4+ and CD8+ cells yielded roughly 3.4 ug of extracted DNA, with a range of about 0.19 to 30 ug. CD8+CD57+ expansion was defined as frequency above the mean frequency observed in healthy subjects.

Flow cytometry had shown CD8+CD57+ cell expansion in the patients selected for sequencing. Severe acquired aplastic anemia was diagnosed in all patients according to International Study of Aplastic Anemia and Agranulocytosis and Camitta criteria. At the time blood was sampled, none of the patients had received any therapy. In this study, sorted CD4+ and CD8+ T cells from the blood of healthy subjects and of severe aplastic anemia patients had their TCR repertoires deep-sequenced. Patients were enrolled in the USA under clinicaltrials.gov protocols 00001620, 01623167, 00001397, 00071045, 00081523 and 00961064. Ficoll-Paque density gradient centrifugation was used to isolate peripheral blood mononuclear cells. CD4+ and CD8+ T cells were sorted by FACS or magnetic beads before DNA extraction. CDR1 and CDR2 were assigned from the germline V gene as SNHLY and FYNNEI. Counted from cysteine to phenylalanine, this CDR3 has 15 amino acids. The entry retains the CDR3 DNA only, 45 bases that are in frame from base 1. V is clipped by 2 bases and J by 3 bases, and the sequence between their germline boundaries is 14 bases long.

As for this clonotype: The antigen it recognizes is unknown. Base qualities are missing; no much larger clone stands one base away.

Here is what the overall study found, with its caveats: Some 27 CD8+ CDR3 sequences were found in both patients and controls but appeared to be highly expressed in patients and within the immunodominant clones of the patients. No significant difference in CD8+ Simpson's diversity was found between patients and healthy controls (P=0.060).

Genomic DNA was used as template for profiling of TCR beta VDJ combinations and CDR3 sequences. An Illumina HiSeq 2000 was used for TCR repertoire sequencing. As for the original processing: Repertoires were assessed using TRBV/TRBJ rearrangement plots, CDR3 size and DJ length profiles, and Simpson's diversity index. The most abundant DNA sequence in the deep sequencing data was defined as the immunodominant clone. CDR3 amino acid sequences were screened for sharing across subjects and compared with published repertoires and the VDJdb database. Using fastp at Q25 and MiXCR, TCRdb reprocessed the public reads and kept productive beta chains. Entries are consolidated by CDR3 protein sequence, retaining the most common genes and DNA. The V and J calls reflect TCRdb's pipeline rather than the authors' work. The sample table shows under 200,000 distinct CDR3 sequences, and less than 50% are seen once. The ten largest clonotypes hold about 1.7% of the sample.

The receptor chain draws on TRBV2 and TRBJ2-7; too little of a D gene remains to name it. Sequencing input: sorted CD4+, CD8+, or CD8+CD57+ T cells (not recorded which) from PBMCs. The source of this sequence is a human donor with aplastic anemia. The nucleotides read TGTGCCAGCAGTGAATTTGACAAATCACTCTACGAGCAGTACTTC. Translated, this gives CASSEFDKSLYEQYF.